A selection of T cell receptor beta chains follows, all from one sample in a study of radiation and T cells in renal cell carcinoma. The table came from immunoSEQ multiplex PCR; TCRdb's copy has only in-frame clones and leaves some out. The table has about 150,000 clones, roughly 87% seen once. The material was blood, obtained from a patient whose treatment included radiotherapy and nephrectomy. These receptors were collected from a woman aged 45 to 65 with renal cell carcinoma. Both conserved end residues are part of each CDR3. D genes are given only for firm matches. The size field is filled for only some rows; it gives once, few, many or a size class.

>TRBV15|.|TRBJ1-2|.
TGTGCCACCAGCAGAGATAGGGGCCCGGTTAGTGACTATGGCTACACCTTC
CATSRDRGPVSDYGYTF
>TRBV28|.|TRBJ1-6|.
TGTGCCAGCAGTTTCGGGTACCGGGGGGCTCTTAATTCACCCCTCCACTTT
CASSFGYRGALNSPLHF
>TRBV19|.|TRBJ2-7|.
TGTGCCGGTCGGAGGGGGGGGTCCTACGAGCAGTACTTC
CAGRRGGSYEQYF
>TRBV6-1|.|TRBJ1-4|.
TGTGCCAGCACGAGGCAGTTGAATGAAAAACTGTTTTTT
CASTRQLNEKLFF
>TRBV25-1|.|TRBJ1-5|once
TGTGCCAGCGCCGGACCTGGGGCAGGGCCTAGCAATCAGCCCCAGCATTTT
CASAGPGAGPSNQPQHF
>TRBV2|.|TRBJ2-7|.
TGTGCCAGCAGTGACTCGGAGGGAAACTCCTACGAGCAGTACTTC
CASSDSEGNSYEQYF
>TRBV19|.|TRBJ1-4|once
TGTGCCAGTACTCATCAAGCTTCAGCGGAGGAAAAACTGTTTTTT
CASTHQASAEEKLFF
>TRBV30|TRBD2|TRBJ2-3|.
TGTGCCTGGACTAGCGGGGGGGATACGCAGTATTTT
CAWTSGGDTQYF
>TRBV2|TRBD1|TRBJ2-3|.
TGTGCCGGGACAGGGGACGGCACAGATACGCAGTATTTT
CAGTGDGTDTQYF
>TRBV6-5|.|TRBJ2-3|once
TGTGCCAGCAGGGAGCGGGGCACAGATACGCAGTATTTT
CASRERGTDTQYF
>TRBV5-5|TRBD1|TRBJ2-5|.
TGTGCCAGCAGCTTGGAGGGGACAGGCGGATGGACCCAGTACTTC
CASSLEGTGGWTQYF
>TRBV9|.|TRBJ2-5|.
TGTGCCAGCAGCGTAGGGTCAGGAGAGACCCAGTACTTC
CASSVGSGETQYF
>TRBV4-3|.|TRBJ2-1|.
TGCGCCAGCAGCCAACCAATAGCCGGGCCCGGACACAATGAGCAGTTCTTC
CASSQPIAGPGHNEQFF
>TRBV2|TRBD2|TRBJ2-2|once
TGTGCCAGCAGTGGAGCTAGCGGGGGGGCCGGCACCGGGGAGCTGTTTTTT
CASSGASGGAGTGELFF
>TRBV18|TRBD1|TRBJ2-7|.
TGTGCCAGCTCACCTTTCGACAGGGGACCCCACGAGCAGTACTTC
CASSPFDRGPHEQYF
>TRBV5-4|.|TRBJ2-5|once
TGTGCCAGCAGCTTTTCGGGGACTACCCAGTACTTC
CASSFSGTTQYF
>TRBV5-4|TRBD1|TRBJ2-5|.
TGTGCCAGCAGCTCCCCGGGACAGGGGGAGACCCAGTACTTC
CASSSPGQGETQYF
>TRBV7-9|.|TRBJ2-3|.
TGTGCCAGCAGCTTAGGTGGCGGGGGCACAGATACGCAGTATTTT
CASSLGGGGTDTQYF
>TRBV15|TRBD1|TRBJ2-7|.
TGTGCCACCAGCAGATCCGGACAGGGGTCCTACGAGCAGTACTTC
CATSRSGQGSYEQYF
>TRBV4-2|.|TRBJ2-1|.
TGTGCCAGCAGCCAAGTTTCACTAAACTCCTACAATGAGCAGTTCTTC
CASSQVSLNSYNEQFF
>TRBV2|.|TRBJ2-1|few
TGTGCCAGCAGAGAACAGACTAGCTACAATGAGCAGTTCTTC
CASREQTSYNEQFF
>TRBV4-1|.|TRBJ1-6|few
TGCGCCAGCAGCCAGACCAAACGCCACAGCTCCTATAATTCACCCCTCCACTTT
CASSQTKRHSSYNSPLHF
>TRBV5-4|.|TRBJ2-1|.
TGTGCCAGCAGCGTACCGGAAAACATCGCCTACAATGAGCAGTTCTTC
CASSVPENIAYNEQFF
>TRBV19|.|TRBJ2-3|.
TGTGCCAGTAGTTCCCTGAGGGGGGAAGATACGCAGTATTTT
CASSSLRGEDTQYF
>TRBV9|TRBD1|TRBJ2-6|.
TGTGCCAGCAGCGTAGAAACAGGGGTAGGTGGGGCCAACGTCCTGACTTTC
CASSVETGVGGANVLTF
>TRBV6-5|TRBD1|TRBJ1-5|.
TGTGCCAGCAGCCGGACAGGGAATAGCAATCAGCCCCAGCATTTT
CASSRTGNSNQPQHF
>TRBV7-9|.|TRBJ1-1|.
TGTGCCAGCAGCTTAGGGACACCGAGAGGGGGCACTGAAGCTTTCTTT
CASSLGTPRGGTEAFF
>TRBV2|TRBD1|TRBJ1-6|many
TGTGCCAGCAGTTTGGGACAGGGCTCCTATAATTCACCCCTCCACTTT
CASSLGQGSYNSPLHF
>TRBV19|.|TRBJ1-4|.
TGTGCCAGTAGTCCGGCCGAGACCTATAATGAAAAACTGTTTTTT
CASSPAETYNEKLFF
>TRBV10-1|.|TRBJ1-5|few
TGCGCCAGCAGAAAAGGACGTTTTAGCAATCAGCCCCAGCATTTT
CASRKGRFSNQPQHF
>TRBV5-1|.|TRBJ2-5|.
TGCGCCAGCAGCCAAGGGGAGCGTCCAGAGACCCAGTACTTC
CASSQGERPETQYF
>TRBV10-2|.|TRBJ2-5|.
TGCGCCAGCAAAGGGCGGGGCCAAGAGACCCAGTACTTC
CASKGRGQETQYF
>TRBV25-1|.|TRBJ1-2|once
TGTGCCAGCAGCTCCGGGACTCCAACTTATGGCTACACCTTC
CASSSGTPTYGYTF
>TRBV6-6|.|TRBJ2-6|.
TGTGCCGCTGGAGACTCCTCTGGGGCCAACGTCCTGACTTTC
CAAGDSSGANVLTF
>TRBV2|TRBD1|TRBJ1-3|once
TGTGCCGGCGGACAGGGTGCGTCTGGAAACACCATATATTTT
CAGGQGASGNTIYF
>TRBV5-6|TRBD1|TRBJ1-4|.
TGTGCCAGCAGCTTAGGGCAGGGGGCAACTAATGAAAAACTGTTTTTT
CASSLGQGATNEKLFF
>TRBV7-9|TRBD2|TRBJ2-5|.
TGTGCCAGCAGCGAGGGACTAGCGGAAGAGACCCAGTACTTC
CASSEGLAEETQYF
>TRBV5-1|.|TRBJ2-7|.
TGCGCCAGCAGCTTGGCTGGCCCCGGCGAGCAGTACTTC
CASSLAGPGEQYF
>TRBV19|.|TRBJ2-1|.
TGTGCCAGTACCCCAAGGGGGGGTAGGGGGAATGAGCAGTTCTTC
CASTPRGGRGNEQFF
>TRBV5-1|.|TRBJ1-3|.
TGCGCCAGCAGCTTGGATGGGGGGCTAGGAGGAAACACCATATATTTT
CASSLDGGLGGNTIYF
>TRBV11-2|.|TRBJ2-5|.
TGTGCCAGCAGCCCTAGAATATCAGGGGGGCCTCGGGAGACCCAGTACTTC
CASSPRISGGPRETQYF
>TRBV5-1|TRBD1|TRBJ1-1|.
TGCGCCAGCAGCCAGGGGGGAGCCCAGATGAACACTGAAGCTTTCTTT
CASSQGGAQMNTEAFF
>TRBV19|.|TRBJ2-1|.
TGTGCCAGTAGTATGGTGGGCTCCTACAATGAGCAGTTCTTC
CASSMVGSYNEQFF
>TRBV5-1|TRBD1|TRBJ1-3|.
TGCGCCAGCAGCAATCGGGACAGGGGGAACACCATATATTTT
CASSNRDRGNTIYF
>TRBV5-1|.|TRBJ2-4|.
TGCGCCAGCAGCCGCATCCGGGACGGCATTCAGTACTTC
CASSRIRDGIQYF
>TRBV4-3|TRBD1|TRBJ1-2|.
TGCGCCAGCAGCTCCGGGACAGGGGGCGAAGCTAACTATGGCTACACCTTC
CASSSGTGGEANYGYTF
>TRBV6-5|TRBD1|TRBJ1-4|.
TGTGCCAGCAGTTATCGGACAGGGGCGGATGAAAAACTGTTTTTT
CASSYRTGADEKLFF
>TRBV6-5|.|TRBJ2-5|.
TGTGCCAGCAGTTACGGAGAGACCCAGTACTTC
CASSYGETQYF
>TRBV6-7|.|TRBJ2-2|.
TGTGCCAGCAGTAGGGAAGGACAGCCCACCGGGGAGCTGTTTTTT
CASSREGQPTGELFF
>TRBV19|.|TRBJ1-5|.
TGTGCCAGTAGTGTCAGACAGGGCAATCAGCCCCAGCATTTT
CASSVRQGNQPQHF
>TRBV15|TRBD2|TRBJ2-1|.
TGTGCCACCAGCAGCCCGGGACTACGAGAACATGAGCAGTTCTTC
CATSSPGLREHEQFF
>TRBV6-9|.|TRBJ1-4|.
TGTGCCAGCAGTTTCGAGATGTTGAGGACAGCCCTTTATGAAAAACTGTTTTTT
CASSFEMLRTALYEKLFF
>TRBV7-3|.|TRBJ1-4|.
TGTGCCAGCAGCCCGACCGGAGGGAATGAAAAACTGTTTTTT
CASSPTGGNEKLFF
>TRBV18|.|TRBJ1-5|.
TGTGCCAGCTCATCAGACAGTAGCAATCAGCCCCAGCATTTT
CASSSDSSNQPQHF
>TRBV5-1|TRBD2|TRBJ2-5|.
TGCGCCAGCAGCCCCTGGACTAGCGGGGGTAAAGAGACCCAGTACTTC
CASSPWTSGGKETQYF